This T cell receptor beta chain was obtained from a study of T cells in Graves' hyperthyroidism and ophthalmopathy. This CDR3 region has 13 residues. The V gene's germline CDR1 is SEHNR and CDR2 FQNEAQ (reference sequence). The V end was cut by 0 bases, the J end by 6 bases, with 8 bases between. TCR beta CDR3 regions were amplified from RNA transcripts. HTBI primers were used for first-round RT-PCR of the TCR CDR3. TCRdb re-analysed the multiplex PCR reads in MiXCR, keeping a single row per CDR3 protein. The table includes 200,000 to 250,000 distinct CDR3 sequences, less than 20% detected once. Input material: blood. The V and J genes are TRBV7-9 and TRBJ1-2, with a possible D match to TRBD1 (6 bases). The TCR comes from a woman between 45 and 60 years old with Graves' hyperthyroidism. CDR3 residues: CASSLAGADGYTF. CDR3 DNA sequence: TGTGCCAGCAGCTTAGCGGGGGCGGATGGCTACACCTTC.